Following are 11 T cell receptor beta chains from one sample sequenced in a study of shared clonotypes between healthy human individuals. Some clones are missing from TCRdb's copy, which holds only in-frame ones; the method was immunoSEQ multiplex PCR. The sample includes millions of clones, about 95% of them seen just once. The naive CD8 fraction comprised CD45RO-negative cells positively selected for CCR7 and excluded terminally differentiated effector memory CD45RA+ cells. Sequenced: naive CD8+ T cells sorted from blood. These receptors were collected from a man younger than 30 in good health.

This chain joins TRBV4-1 and TRBJ2-3, with D uncertain. V was cut by 3 bases and J by 2 bases, with 6 bases left in between. Per the germline V gene, CDR1 is MGHRA and CDR2 is YSYEKL. The CDR3 totals 13 residues. The CDR3 here is CASSHPLTDTQYF. DNA of the CDR3: TGCGCCAGCAGCCATCCGCTCACAGATACGCAGTATTTT.

In its sample, this clone was seen once. The CDR3 region has the DNA TGTGCCAGTAGTATAAATACGCTAGCGGGGGGGCTCACAGATACGCAGTATTTT. Translation gives CASSINTLAGGLTDTQYF. This sequence joins TRBV19 and TRBJ2-3; 12 bases fit TRBD2. The CDR3 totals 18 residues. The germline gives CDR1 LNHDA, CDR2 SQIVND (reference sequence). V trimming: 2 bases; J trimming: 2 bases; junction bases outside the gene matches: 8.

The chain has TRBV10-1 and TRBJ2-3; maybe TRBD2 (5 bases). Germline assignment: CDR1 WNHNN and CDR2 SYGVQD (reference sequence). V was shortened by 5 bases and J by 0 bases, with 6 bases between the two germline ends. The CDR3 length is 13 residues. The CDR3 nucleotides are TGCGCCAGCAGTCGGGATAGCACAGATACGCAGTATTTT. It specifies CASSRDSTDTQYF.

The J gene is TRBJ2-7, the V gene TRBV2, with 12 bases lining up with TRBD2. Germline CDR1 and CDR2: SNHLY and FYNNEI. V lost 5 bases, J lost 3 bases, and 2 bases stayed unmatched. The CDR3 spans 14 residues. The CDR3 spells CASSWTSGNYEQYF. CDR3 nucleotide sequence: TGTGCCAGCAGTTGGACTAGCGGGAACTACGAGCAGTACTTC.

The chain uses TRBV5-5 and TRBJ2-1, with 11 bases that match TRBD1. The V gene end was trimmed by 5 bases and the J gene end by 7 bases; junction bases not matched to a gene: 5. Per germline, CDR1 SGHKS and CDR2 YYEKEE (reference sequence). The CDR3 runs 14 residues. CDR3 loop: CASRRGQGVNEQFF. The CDR3 DNA reads TGTGCCAGCAGGAGGGGACAGGGGGTGAATGAGCAGTTCTTC.

The rearrangement links TRBV7-9 to TRBJ1-1, with D perhaps TRBD1 (5 bases). The V gene's germline CDR1 is SEHNR and CDR2 FQNEAQ (reference sequence). Trimming shortened V by 5 bases and J by 13 bases, and 17 bases separated the two germline ends. The CDR3 extends over 12 amino acids. The CDR3 DNA follows: TGTGCCAGCAGCCCAATCCTGGGGGAGTTTTTCTTT. Translated, it gives CASSPILGEFFF.

J is TRBJ2-7 and V is TRBV7-6; 7 bases match TRBD1. The CDR3 loop spans 13 amino acids. The V segment lost 2 bases and the J segment 5 bases; nucleotides outside the gene matches: 3. Germline V gene lookup returns CDR1 SGHVS and CDR2 FNYEAQ. The CDR3 loop reads CASSLKGANEQYF. CDR3 DNA sequence: TGTGCCAGCAGCTTAAAGGGGGCTAACGAGCAGTACTTC.

With regard to this clone: At one end, the junction sequence differs from germline, possibly due to a read error. The chain employs TRBV11-2 and TRBJ2-2; perhaps D is TRBD1 or TRBD2 (6 bases each). Germline CDR1 reads SGHAT; CDR2 reads FQNNGV. This CDR3 has 11 residues. The CDR3 nucleotides read TGTGCCAGCAGCTTAAAGGGGGGGCTGTTTTTT. Its protein is CASSLKGGLFF.

This chain joins TRBV5-6 and TRBJ1-6; 9 nucleotides align to TRBD1. V trimming: 0 bases; J trimming: 9 bases; junction bases outside the gene matches: 4. This CDR3 spans 15 amino acids. CDR1 SGHDT and CDR2 YYEEEE come from the germline V gene. CDR3 residues: CASSLGGQGSSPLHF. DNA for the CDR3: TGTGCCAGCAGCTTGGGGGGACAGGGTTCTTCACCCCTCCACTTT.

CDR3 in DNA: TGCGCCAGCAGCCCTCAGGGTAGGGCCCATGGCGGGGAGCTGTTTTTT. This translates into CASSPQGRAHGGELFF. V is TRBV4-1 and J is TRBJ2-2; possibly TRBD1 for D (5 bases). This CDR3 has 16 amino acids. Germline loops: CDR1 MGHRA, CDR2 YSYEKL. Trimming removed 4 bases at V and 7 bases at J, with 19 bases between.

V usage is TRBV4-1 and J usage is TRBJ2-7, with D perhaps being TRBD1 or TRBD2 (6 bases each). Germline CDR1 and CDR2: MGHRA and YSYEKL. V gave up 3 bases and J gave up 2 bases, with 20 bases separating them. The CDR3 length is 17 residues. The CDR3 sequence is CASSHPPGAGHTYEQYF. The CDR3 DNA sequence: TGCGCCAGCAGCCATCCCCCGGGGGCCGGACATACCTACGAGCAGTACTTC.